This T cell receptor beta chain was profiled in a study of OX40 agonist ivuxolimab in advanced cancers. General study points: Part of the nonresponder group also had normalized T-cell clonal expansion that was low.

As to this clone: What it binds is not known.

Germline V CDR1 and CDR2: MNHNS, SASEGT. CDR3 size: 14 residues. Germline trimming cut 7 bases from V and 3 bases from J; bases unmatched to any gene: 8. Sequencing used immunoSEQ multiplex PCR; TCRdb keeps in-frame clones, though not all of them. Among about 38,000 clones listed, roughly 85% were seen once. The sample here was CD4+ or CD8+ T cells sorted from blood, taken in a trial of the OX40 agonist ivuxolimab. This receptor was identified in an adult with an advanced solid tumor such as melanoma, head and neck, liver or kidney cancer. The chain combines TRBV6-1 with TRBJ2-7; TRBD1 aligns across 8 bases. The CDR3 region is CASKSAGGDYEQYF. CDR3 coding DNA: TGTGCCAGCAAGAGCGCAGGGGGCGACTACGAGCAGTACTTC.